This TCR beta chain was identified during a study of blood T cells in healthy people across ages (dated by TCRdb to about 2015). A note on the overall study: In model experiments, template switching captured roughly one uniquely barcoded TCR beta cDNA molecule for every two T cells. Two additional independent replicas of 1 million unique cDNA reads from the same blood draw were analyzed for two donors (one aged 18 to 30 and one aged 80 or older). The study measured age-related changes in TCR beta repertoire diversity using deep sequencing normalized with unique cDNA molecular identifiers. Donors of different ages were randomly distributed across sequencing lanes to avoid experimental bias. Four age groups were formed from the donors: young (average roughly 15 years), middle-aged (approximately 42), aged (approximately 60) and long-lived (approximately 80). What the research found in general, with its limitations: Donor CMV infection status was unknown, potentially confounding age-related changes in expanded clonotypes. Bulk unsorted PBMC profiling prevented conclusive comparison of naive and antigen-experienced compartments. Compared with the aged group, the long-lived group had more naive CD4+ T cells, fewer expanded clones and increased TCR diversity, suggesting age selection. As age increased, observed TCR beta diversity per million T cells dropped in a roughly linear way, and a significant reduction was already evident by age roughly 40. Observed TCR beta diversity correlated strongly with the percentage of naive T cells measured by flow cytometry. Estimates of total diversity based on one million sequenced T cells were considered lower bounds and underestimates.

For this clonotype: The specificity of this receptor is unknown. One base away there is no much larger clone; base qualities are not given.

CDR1 and CDR2 (MNHNS, SASEGT) derive from the germline V gene. Spanning cysteine to phenylalanine, the CDR3 consists of 16 amino acids. CDR3 DNA is the only sequence kept; it has 48 bases, read in frame from the first base. The germline ends are 19 bases apart after V is trimmed by 5 bases and J by 2 bases. The donors were roughly 40 Caucasian individuals from Russia, aged roughly 6 to 100 years, who were systemically healthy. Each donor gave about 9.7 milliliters of peripheral blood, drawn into EDTA-treated Vacutainer tubes. Ficoll-Paque density-gradient centrifugation was used to isolate PBMCs, with at least 7 million per sample. Total RNA, at least 5 micrograms per sample, was extracted from PBMCs with Trizol reagent. The percentages of naive CD45RAhigh/CD27high T cells were determined by flow cytometry on a PBMC aliquot from every donor. To prepare the library, 5' RACE was applied. The sequencer was an Illumina HiSeq 2500. A second PCR of roughly 7 to 12 cycles was run with a J-beta primer mix and a sample-barcoded 5' primer. A template-switch 5' adaptor carrying 12 random nucleotides introduced a unique molecular identifier onto each TCR beta cDNA molecule. Each sample yielded at least 2.5 million CDR3-containing paired-end reads. All of the RNA was converted into first-strand cDNA using the Mint cDNA synthesis kit, with a TRBC-specific oligonucleotide serving as the primer. After uracil-DNA glycosylase treatment, a first 18-cycle PCR used universal primers M1SS and BC2_uni_R on all cDNA. Turning to the authors' computational methods: For normalization, 1 million high-quality reads, each with a distinct molecular identifier, were randomly selected from each sample. Instead of being binned into consensus sequences, reads with shared molecular identifiers were discarded. MiTCR, with a Q25 quality threshold and the strictest error-elimination algorithm, was used for CDR3 identification, clonotype clustering and error correction. Lower-bound total TCR beta diversity was estimated with a nonparametric unseen species model using Euler transformation. TCRdb ran its own pipeline on the public reads, namely fastp trimming at Q25 and MiXCR clone calling, and kept in-frame beta chains. Records with the same CDR3 protein are collapsed into one entry carrying the most frequent genes and DNA. The V and J calls and clone size come from TCRdb's table, not from the authors' own analysis. The sample table records 650,000 to 700,000 distinct CDR3 sequences; approximately 52% of these occur just once. Roughly 13% of the sample rests with the top ten.

The sequenced material came from blood. Rearrangement joined TRBV6-1 to TRBJ2-7; possibly the D gene is TRBD2, per 6 matching bases. This clonotype originated in a woman older than 75 in good health. The DNA sequence is as follows: TGTGCCAGCAGTAGCACCGGGAGCGGATTAGCCTACGAGCAGTACTTC. This is translated as CASSSTGSGLAYEQYF.